The present TCR beta chain was sequenced within a study of CD8+CD57+ T cells in acquired aplastic anemia. TCR beta VDJ and CDR3 profiles were obtained from a genomic DNA template. MiXCR, run by TCRdb on the reads, gives a single entry per CDR3 protein. This sample has about 160,000 distinct CDR3 sequences; roughly 50% occur once, and the top ten carry around 3.2%. This clonotype was observed once. Its antigen remains unidentified. General observations from the study: Patients and controls shared some 30 CD8+ CDR3 sequences, highly expressed in patients. CD8+ Simpson's diversity in patients was not significantly different from that in controls.

Germline values: CDR1 KGHSY, CDR2 FQNENV. V was cut by 0 bases and J by 2 bases, with 7 bases left in between. The CDR3 sequence is 14 residues long. Patients selected for sequencing had displayed CD8+CD57+ cell expansion by flow cytometry. This clonotype originated in a human donor with aplastic anemia. Sequencing was done on a sample of sorted CD4+, CD8+, or CD8+CD57+ T cells (not recorded which) from PBMCs. V gene TRBV16 combines with J gene TRBJ1-2; D remains ambiguous. The CDR3 is CASSQSKLNYGYTF. The CDR3 DNA sequence: TGTGCCAGCAGCCAATCGAAGTTAAACTATGGCTACACCTTC.